One sample yielded the 5 T cell receptor beta chains listed below, sequenced in a study of CXCR3-negative and CXCR3-positive naive CD8 T cells. It was by 5' RACE with UMI labels that the TRB cDNA libraries were prepared. TCRdb reanalyzed the 5' RACE reads, giving one entry per CDR3 protein sequence and no DNA. With 100,000 to 150,000 distinct CDR3 sequences in the sample, the ten largest clones hold approximately 0.29%. Sequences were obtained from naive CXCR3- CD8+ T cells from blood. Stated subset: CD45RO-CCR7+CD27+CD95- naive CD8+ T cells lacking CXCR3 (TNR3-). The receptor source for this set is a human donor in good health. Some clones in this sample may be carry-over from other donors' samples.

The V gene is TRBV3-1, the J gene TRBJ1-2. The CDR3 length is 16 residues. Germline CDR1 and CDR2: LGHDT and YNNKEL (reference sequence). The CDR3 sequence: CASSQDYSAASNGYTF. Full variable domain (outside the CDR3, taken from reference TRBV3-1 and TRBJ1-2): DTAVSQTPKYLVTQMGNDKSIKCEQNLGHDTMYWYKQDSKKFLKIMFSYNNKELIINETVPNRFSPKSPDKAHLNLHINSLELGDSAVYFCASSQDYSAASNGYTFGSGTRLTVV.

The CDR3 is CASSSGTSRETQYF. The chain uses TRBV12-3 or TRBV12-4 and TRBJ2-5; TCRdb calls TRBD2, which cannot be checked without DNA. This CDR3 region has 14 residues.

This chain connects TRBV4-1 to TRBJ2-7; TCRdb lists TRBD2, though no DNA is available to test this call. CDR3 length: 15 residues. Germline V gives CDR1 MGHRA, CDR2 YSYEKL. CDR3 amino acids: CASNLRQGGSYEQYF.

The rearrangement links TRBV5-6 to TRBJ2-7. Germline loops: CDR1 SGHDT, CDR2 YYEEEE. There are 14 residues in the CDR3. This CDR3 reads CASSLRGKAYEQYF.

V is TRBV28 and J is TRBJ2-1; TCRdb's D call of TRBD1 is untestable without DNA. Germline V CDR1 and CDR2: MDHEN, SYDVKM. This CDR3 has 14 amino acids. The CDR3 reads CASCGTGGCLMQFF.